These 27 T cell receptor beta chains share one sample of origin, sequenced in a study of blood T cell repertoires in COVID-19. Method: immunoSEQ multiplex PCR; TCRdb's copy keeps in-frame clones and lacks some. Among a few hundred thousand clones listed, roughly nine tenths were seen once. Material for sequencing was peripheral blood. All receptors derive from a man between 60 and 75 years old with acute or convalescent COVID-19.

This chain uses TRBV9 with TRBJ1-1; the D gene is possibly TRBD1 (6 bases). The CDR3 loop spans 18 amino acids. Germline V gene data show CDR1 as SGDLS and CDR2 as YYNGEE. V shed 4 bases and J shed 4 bases, with 26 bases lying between them. CDR3 in DNA: TGTGCCAGCAGCCCGGGGCTTGGGTCGGACCGAGGGGGCACTGAAGCTTTCTTT. Amino acids: CASSPGLGSDRGGTEAFF.

This clone was seen a single time. One end of the junction is discordant with germline, which a read error may explain. The chain is built from TRBV6-5 and TRBJ2-7, with 7 bases fitting TRBD2. The CDR3 has 15 amino acids. Germline-derived CDR1 and CDR2 are MNHEY and SVGAGI. The chain's CDR3 is CAGSFSRTGGYEQYF. The CDR3 nucleotides read TGTGCCGGCAGTTTCAGCAGGACGGGAGGCTACGAGCAGTACTTC.

The chain combines TRBV7-8 with TRBJ2-7; D is unresolved. V was pared by 8 bases and J by 1 base, with 15 bases between. The CDR3 has 14 residues. CDR1 is SGHVS and CDR2 is FQNEAQ in the germline V gene. The CDR3 nucleotides are TGTGCCAGCTCAAATAGATTACTTTCCTACGAGCAGTACTTC. It encodes CASSNRLLSYEQYF.

This clone was counted between two and nine times. The rearrangement joins TRBV5-1 to TRBJ1-1, with TRBD1 identical over 10 bases. V dropped 0 bases and J dropped 8; count of bases not matched to a gene: 13. The germline gives CDR1 SGHRS, CDR2 YFSETQ. This CDR3 contains 17 residues. DNA of the CDR3: TGCGCCAGCAGCTTGGCCTGGGACAGGGGACGCTACGGCGAAGCTTTCTTT. This sequence encodes CASSLAWDRGRYGEAFF.

This clone has just one count. The chain couples TRBV30 to TRBJ2-5; D call uncertain. CDR1 and CDR2 from the germline V gene are GTSNPN and SVGIG (reference sequence). The V end was cut by 4 bases, the J end by 1 base, with 10 bases between. The CDR3 length is 13 residues. Here the CDR3 DNA reads TGTGCCTGGAACATCATTCGCCAAGAGACCCAGTACTTC. Translating gives CAWNIIRQETQYF.

This chain joins TRBV7-9 and TRBJ1-1; D is possibly TRBD1 (6 bases). In germline, CDR1 is SEHNR, CDR2 FQNEAQ (reference sequence). Trimming pared 5 bases from V and 0 bases from J, leaving 16 bases between. The CDR3 runs 16 residues. CDR3 sequence: CASSHREIGLNTEAFF. The CDR3 bases are TGTGCCAGCAGCCACAGGGAGATAGGGTTGAACACTGAAGCTTTCTTT.

The gene calls are TRBV5-1 and TRBJ2-1; 11 bases fit TRBD2. This CDR3 has 14 amino acids. Germline trimming cut 4 bases from V and 4 bases from J; bases unmatched to any gene: 1. Looked up from germline, CDR1 is SGHRS and CDR2 is YFSETQ. CDR3 bases: TGCGCCAGCAGCGTAGCGGGAGGGTACAATGAGCAGTTCTTC. Its protein is CASSVAGGYNEQFF.

The chain recombines TRBV29-1 with TRBJ1-1; D might be TRBD1 (6 bases). This CDR3 contains 13 residues. The V gene's germline CDR1 is SQVTM and CDR2 ANQGSEA. Trimming stripped 4 bases from V and 1 base from J, with 10 bases between. CDR3 region: CSVVTGQNTEAFF. The DNA of the CDR3 is TGCAGCGTTGTCACAGGGCAGAACACTGAAGCTTTCTTT. Together with reference TRBV29-1 and TRBJ1-1, the CDR3 gives the full variable domain: SAVISQKPSRDICQRGTSLTIQCQVDSQVTMMFWYRQQPGQSLTLIATANQGSEATYESGFVIDKFPISRPNLTFSTLTVSNMSPEDSSIYLCSVVTGQNTEAFFGQGTRLTVV.

This chain uses TRBV6-2 or TRBV6-3 with TRBJ2-7; D may be TRBD2 (5 bases). This CDR3 spans 14 amino acids. The germline V and J ends were trimmed by 2 bases and 6 bases, with 14 bases remaining between them. The germline V gene encodes CDR1 MNHEY and CDR2 SVGEGT. Here the CDR3 reads CASSYGGRVGEQYF. The CDR3 bases are TGTGCCAGCAGTTACGGAGGCCGGGTGGGCGAGCAGTACTTC.

V usage is TRBV30 and J usage is TRBJ2-2; D gene uncertain. This CDR3 has 15 residues. CDR1 is GTSNPN and CDR2 is SVGIG in the germline V gene (reference sequence). The germline V and J ends were trimmed by 0 bases and 2 bases, with 10 bases remaining between them. The CDR3 DNA sequence: TGTGCCTGGAGTGTCTTGCGGCCTAACACCGGGGAGCTGTTTTTT. Translation: CAWSVLRPNTGELFF.

The chain links TRBV25-1 to TRBJ2-6; no clear D gene. The V gene lost 1 base and the J gene lost 4 bases, with 11 bases spanning the gap. Per the germline V gene, CDR1 is MGHDK and CDR2 is SYGVNS. The CDR3 has 16 residues. The CDR3 region has the DNA TGTGCCAGCAGTGAATTCGTGGGCCCCGGGGCCAACGTCCTGACTTTC. Protein product: CASSEFVGPGANVLTF.

This clone was counted once. The rearrangement joins TRBV7-2 to TRBJ1-2; no clear D. The germline V gene has CDR1 SGHTA and CDR2 FQGNSA. V lost 1 base and J 8 bases, leaving 14 bases between the germline ends. The CDR3 spans 14 residues. The CDR3 reads CASSLDSSTGGYTF. The CDR3 DNA reads TGTGCCAGCAGCTTAGACAGCAGTACGGGGGGCTACACCTTC.

The table lists this clone with a count of one. The genes are TRBV30 and TRBJ2-5; a weak D match, TRBD1 (6 bases). Germline CDR1 reads GTSNPN; CDR2 reads SVGIG (reference sequence). V lost 0 bases and J lost 5, with 10 bases in between. The CDR3 has 13 amino acids. Written as DNA, the CDR3 is TGTGCCTGGAGTGTACAGGGTAGGGAGACCCAGTACTTC. It is translated as CAWSVQGRETQYF.

V is TRBV12-3 or TRBV12-4 and J is TRBJ1-3, with D unclear. V lost 8 bases and J lost 0, with 8 bases in between. The length of the CDR3 is 13 residues. The CDR3 spells CASSSNSGNTIYF. CDR3 sequence (DNA): TGTGCCAGCTCGAGTAACTCTGGAAACACCATATATTTT.

The chain recombines TRBV5-1 with TRBJ2-7; 13 bases agree with TRBD2. The germline V gene encodes CDR1 SGHRS and CDR2 YFSETQ. V was pared by 0 bases and J by 7 bases, with 4 bases of the junction left unmatched. This CDR3 is built from 15 residues. CDR3 DNA sequence: TGCGCCAGCAGCTTGGCACTAGCGGGAGGGAATGAGCAGTACTTC. Protein product: CASSLALAGGNEQYF.

In its sample, this clone was seen a few times. V and J are TRBV7-8 and TRBJ1-5; 9 bases are shared with TRBD1. CDR1 and CDR2 (germline): SGHVS, FQNEAQ. V was pared by 5 bases and J by 6 bases, with 11 bases of the junction left unmatched. The CDR3 runs to 16 residues. The CDR3 DNA reads as TGTGCCAGCAGCATTAATCCGGGACAGGGTCGTCAGCCCCAGCATTTT. This codes for CASSINPGQGRQPQHF.

The chain combines TRBV2 with TRBJ1-2; no definite D call. V lost 4 bases to trimming and J lost 6 bases, with 18 bases between them. The CDR3 is 15 amino acids. The V gene's germline CDR1 is SNHLY and CDR2 FYNNEI. The CDR3 loop is CASSAPQPVADGYTF. As DNA, the CDR3 is TGTGCCAGCAGTGCTCCTCAGCCGGTTGCGGATGGCTACACCTTC.

Here the CDR3 DNA reads TGCAGCGTTGAATACCGGGGGGAGCTGTTTTTT. Amino acids: CSVEYRGELFF. The chain is built from TRBV29-1 and TRBJ2-2, with D hard to call. The germline V and J ends were trimmed by 2 bases and 8 bases, with 6 bases remaining between them. Per germline, CDR1 SQVTM and CDR2 ANQGSEA. The CDR3 has 11 amino acids.

The table lists this clone with a count of one. This chain uses TRBV4-1 with TRBJ1-3, with D perhaps TRBD1 (5 bases). Looked up from germline, CDR1 is MGHRA and CDR2 is YSYEKL. The CDR3 contains 17 residues. Trimming took 0 bases from V and 1 from J, leaving 13 bases between them. CDR3 sequence: CASSQDPWGASGNTIYF. CDR3 sequence (DNA): TGCGCCAGCAGCCAAGATCCGTGGGGCGCATCTGGAAACACCATATATTTT.

The rearrangement joins TRBV7-8 to TRBJ1-2; D is undetermined. There are 12 residues in the CDR3. Trimming removed 5 bases at V and 8 bases at J, with 12 bases between. Germline values: CDR1 SGHVS, CDR2 FQNEAQ. CDR3 region: CASSPTQRGYTF. The DNA for the CDR3 is TGTGCCAGCAGCCCGACCCAGCGGGGCTACACCTTC.

This chain links TRBV6-5 with TRBJ2-7, with a weak D call TRBD1 (6 bases). V lost 7 bases, J lost 5 bases, and 18 bases lay in between. CDR1 and CDR2 from the germline V gene are MNHEY and SVGAGI. The CDR3 has 14 amino acids. This CDR3 is CASNQLGAWDEQYF. CDR3 bases: TGTGCCAGCAATCAATTGGGGGCTTGGGACGAGCAGTACTTC.

The chain recombines TRBV7-2 with TRBJ2-7, with TRBD2 as a possible D gene (6 bases). V dropped 6 bases and J dropped 0 bases, with 12 bases sitting between them. CDR3 size: 14 residues. Germline lookup yields CDR1 SGHTA and CDR2 FQGNSA. CDR3 sequence: CASSRSGSSYEQYF. The DNA of the CDR3 is TGTGCCAGCAGTCGTAGCGGAAGCTCCTACGAGCAGTACTTC.

The V call is TRBV9, the J call TRBJ2-3, with TRBD2 matching over 9 bases. Germline CDR1 is SGDLS and CDR2 is YYNGEE. This CDR3 is 17 amino acids long. V dropped 4 bases and J dropped 4; count of bases not matched to a gene: 13. CDR3 bases: TGTGCCAGCAGCCCCCCTCGGGCTAGCGGGATAGCAGATACGCAGTATTTT. Protein sequence: CASSPPRASGIADTQYF.

As DNA, the CDR3 is TGTGCCAGCAGTGAAGTAGGGGGCCTAAACTCTGGAAACACCATATATTTT. Protein product: CASSEVGGLNSGNTIYF. The chain is built from TRBV2 and TRBJ1-3, with 7 bases aligning to TRBD1. The CDR3 runs to 17 residues. With 1 base clipped from V and 0 bases from J, the junction kept 6 bases outside the gene matches. Germline V CDR1 and CDR2: SNHLY, FYNNEI.

The chain employs TRBV7-2 and TRBJ2-5; TRBD1 might be the D (5 bases). Looked up from germline, CDR1 is SGHTA and CDR2 is FQGNSA. The CDR3 contains 15 residues. Trimming took 1 base from V and 4 from J, leaving 13 bases between them. CDR3 in DNA: TGTGCCAGCAGCTTAGGCGGCAGGGAAGTAGAGACCCAGTACTTC. Protein sequence: CASSLGGREVETQYF.

The chain has TRBV3-1 (or the pseudogene TRBV3-2) and TRBJ2-1; 13 bases are shared with TRBD2. From germline, CDR1 is LGHDT and CDR2 YNNKEL (reference sequence). V lost 4 bases to trimming and J lost 6 bases; unmatched junction nucleotides: 3. The CDR3 length is 15 residues. The CDR3 sequence: CASSLGTSGINEQFF. CDR3 bases: TGTGCCAGCAGCCTAGGGACTAGCGGGATCAATGAGCAGTTCTTC.

V gene TRBV28 combines with J gene TRBJ2-1; 9 bases fit TRBD2. J gave up 9 bases and V 4 bases, and 4 bases lay outside the gene matches. Germline lookup yields CDR1 MDHEN and CDR2 SYDVKM. The CDR3 sequence is 13 residues long. The CDR3 coding sequence is TGTGCCAGCAGTTCAGGACTAGCGAGTGAGCAGTTCTTC. Translation: CASSSGLASEQFF.